The 26 T cell receptor beta chains presented below share a single source sample, sequenced in a study. TCRdb re-derived calls from the 5' RACE reads in MiXCR, one entry per CDR3 protein. Among 25,000 to 40,000 distinct CDR3 sequences listed, roughly 24% were seen once. Sequences were obtained from naive CD4+ T cells sorted from a lymph node. The subset here: naive CD4+ T cells, CD4+CD45RA+CD25-. These receptors were taken from a female donor with breast cancer.

A remark on this clonotype: At one of its ends the junction is not consistent with the germline gene, which may arise from a read error. DNA for the CDR3: TGCGCCGGCAGCTGGGGACATCCGAACACCGGAGAGCTGTTTTTT. Protein product: CAGSWGHPNTGELFF. The chain employs TRBV5-1 and TRBJ2-2, with TRBD1 as a possible D gene (6 bases). Germline CDR1 SGHRS, CDR2 YFSETQ. CDR3 length: 15 amino acids.

The chain links TRBV28 to TRBJ1-2, with TRBD1 matching over 9 bases. This CDR3 is built from 15 residues. The germline V gene encodes CDR1 MDHEN and CDR2 SYDVKM. Trimming cost V 5 bases and J 6 bases; bases outside gene matches: 10. The CDR3 nucleotides read TGTGCCAGCAGTACTAGCACAGGGGGCTTAGATGGCTACACCTTC. Translation: CASSTSTGGLDGYTF.

This clonotype has just a few counts. The chain is built from TRBV5-1 and TRBJ2-5; D unclear. There are 12 residues in the CDR3. CDR1 and CDR2 from the germline V gene are SGHRS and YFSETQ. V was trimmed by 5 bases and J by 5 bases, leaving 10 bases between them. CDR3 loop: CASSNERETQYF. The CDR3 bases are TGCGCCAGCAGTAACGAACGGGAGACCCAGTACTTC.

V is TRBV12-3 or TRBV12-4 and J is TRBJ2-3, with no clear D. Deletions cut 8 bases from V and 5 bases from J, with 14 bases between. The CDR3 runs to 13 residues. In DNA, the CDR3 is TGTGCCAGCGGAACGGTCGAGCAAGATACGCAGTATTTT. It specifies CASGTVEQDTQYF.

This clonotype was picked up many times. This chain uses TRBV7-3 with TRBJ1-1; 8 bases match TRBD1. J was trimmed by 1 base and V by 5 bases; bases with no gene match: 3. Germline CDR1 is SGHTA and CDR2 is FQGTGA. The CDR3 is 14 amino acids. CDR3 residues: CASSQQGENTEAFF. The DNA of the CDR3 is TGTGCCAGCAGCCAACAGGGGGAGAACACTGAAGCTTTCTTT.

In its sample, this clonotype was seen a few times. The rearrangement joins TRBV5-1 to TRBJ1-5; 9 bases align to TRBD1. In germline, CDR1 is SGHRS, CDR2 YFSETQ. This CDR3 contains 16 residues. V dropped 4 bases and J dropped 2; count of bases not matched to a gene: 7. As DNA, the CDR3 is TGCGCCAGCAGCCCATCTACAGGGGGCGGCAATCAGCCCCAGCATTTT. Translating it yields CASSPSTGGGNQPQHF. The complete variable domain, with remaining parts taken from reference TRBV5-1 and TRBJ1-5, reads KAGVTQTPRYLIKTRGQQVTLSCSPISGHRSVSWYQQTPGQGLQFLFEYFSETQRNKGNFPGRFSGRQFSNSRSEMNVSTLELGDSALYLCASSPSTGGGNQPQHFGDGTRLSIL.

Turning to this clonotype: Just one base apart from a much larger clone, this may be a read error. This sequence joins TRBV27 and TRBJ1-5; tentatively, D is TRBD1 (5 bases). Germline V gene lookup returns CDR1 MNHEY and CDR2 SMNVEV (reference sequence). This CDR3 is 13 amino acids long. Trimming stripped 6 bases from V and 5 bases from J, with 11 bases between. CDR3 coding DNA: TGTGCCAGCAGAGGACATTTTCATCAGCCCCAGCATTTT. It is translated as CASRGHFHQPQHF.

This clonotype was seen more than once but under ten times. This chain connects TRBV15 to TRBJ2-7; D is uncertain. The ends were cut back, 0 bases at V and 2 bases at J, with 5 bases in the middle. CDR1 and CDR2 from the germline V gene are LNHNV and YYDKDF (reference sequence). CDR3 length: 13 residues. The CDR3 loop reads CATSRDPTYEQYF. In DNA, the CDR3 is TGTGCCACCAGCAGAGACCCCACCTACGAGCAGTACTTC.

In the case of this clonotype: A much more abundant neighbour one base away suggests this may be a read error. The chain employs TRBV4-2 and TRBJ2-7; TRBD1 agrees at 7 bases. Germline CDR1 LGHNA, CDR2 YNFKEQ. The CDR3 runs 16 residues. In DNA form, the CDR3 reads TGTGCCAGCGGCCATTTTAGACGGGACAGTTCCTACGAGCAGTACTTC. Translating it yields CASGHFRRDSSYEQYF.

There are a few counts of this clonotype. The junction differs from germline at one of its ends, possibly a read error. This chain links TRBV12-3 or TRBV12-4 with TRBJ1-5; no clear D. CDR3 size: 14 residues. This CDR3 is CTSSLWRNNQPQHF. The CDR3 DNA follows: TGTACCAGCAGTTTATGGCGGAACAATCAGCCCCAGCATTTT.

This clonotype was counted a few times. The chain has TRBV7-6 and TRBJ2-1; TRBD1 or TRBD2 may be the D gene (5 bases each). Trimming stripped 5 bases from V and 6 bases from J, with 8 bases between. Germline CDR1 reads SGHVS; CDR2 reads FNYEAQ. There are 12 residues in the CDR3. The CDR3 DNA reads TGTGCCAGCAGCATCGGGACCAATGAGCAGTTCTTC. It is translated as CASSIGTNEQFF. The variable domain in full, with the rest retrieved from reference TRBV7-6 and TRBJ2-1, is GAGVSQSPRYKVTKRGQDVALRCDPISGHVSLYWYRQALGQGPEFLTYFNYEAQQDKSGLPNDRFSAERPEGSISTLTIQRTEQRDSAMYRCASSIGTNEQFFGPGTRLTVL.

With respect to this clonotype: A much larger clone lies a single base off, so this may be a read error. This chain links TRBV6-5 with TRBJ1-2, with no clear D. The CDR3 sequence is 13 residues long. Germline CDR1 MNHEY, CDR2 SVGAGI. Trimming removed 5 bases at V and 8 bases at J, with 15 bases between. The CDR3 bases are TGTGCCAGCAGTCCCCTAGGGCCGAGGGGCTACACCTTC. Translation gives CASSPLGPRGYTF.

This clonotype has only a few counts. The rearrangement links TRBV7-2 to TRBJ2-3, with D tentatively TRBD1 (6 bases). V was trimmed by 5 bases and J by 6 bases, leaving 18 bases between them. This CDR3 region has 15 residues. Germline CDR1 and CDR2: SGHTA and FQGNSA. This CDR3 reads CASSTTGTYADTQYF. The CDR3 bases are TGTGCCAGCAGCACCACCGGGACATATGCCGATACGCAGTATTTT. Complete variable domain (other parts from reference TRBV7-2 and TRBJ2-3): GAGVSQSPSNKVTEKGKDVELRCDPISGHTALYWYRQSLGQGLEFLIYFQGNSAPDKSGLPSDRFSAERTGGSVSTLTIQRTQQEDSAVYLCASSTTGTYADTQYFGPGTRLTVL.

This clonotype was seen a few times. The chain uses TRBV10-1 and TRBJ2-7; D call uncertain. This CDR3 region has 12 residues. The germline gives CDR1 WNHNN, CDR2 SYGVQD (reference sequence). Trimming shortened V by 5 bases and J by 2 bases, and 7 bases separated the two germline ends. The chain's CDR3 is CASSPRAYEQYF. CDR3 nucleotide sequence: TGCGCCAGCAGTCCCCGAGCCTACGAGCAGTACTTC.

This clonotype has only a few counts. The gene calls are TRBV6-5 and TRBJ1-5; D remains ambiguous. Germline V gene sequence: CDR1 MNHEY, CDR2 SVGAGI. Trimming took 5 bases from V and 4 from J, leaving 9 bases between them. The CDR3 length is 13 residues. CDR3 DNA: TGTGCCAGCAGTATGGATGGGAATCAGCCCCAGCATTTT. Translation gives CASSMDGNQPQHF.

The chain is built from TRBV12-3 or TRBV12-4 and TRBJ2-7; no reliable D call. This CDR3 region has 15 residues. Deletions cut 5 bases from V and 2 bases from J, with 16 bases between. CDR3: CASSPLPTPTYEQYF. CDR3 DNA: TGTGCCAGCAGTCCACTACCTACCCCAACCTACGAGCAGTACTTC.

The chain carries TRBV20-1 and TRBJ2-1, with 7 positions matching TRBD2. Germline V gene data show CDR1 as DFQATT and CDR2 as SNEGSKA (reference sequence). Germline trimming cut 8 bases from V and 5 bases from J; bases unmatched to any gene: 6. CDR3 length equals 12 residues. The CDR3 coding sequence is TGCAGTCCTCGGCTAGCGGACAATGAGCAGTTCTTC. Its protein is CSPRLADNEQFF.

This clonotype was seen a few times. The rearrangement uses TRBV9 and TRBJ1-1; no definite D call. V was shortened by 4 bases and J by 5 bases, with 18 bases between the two germline ends. Germline V gives CDR1 SGDLS, CDR2 YYNGEE. The CDR3 length is 15 residues. CDR3 coding DNA: TGTGCCAGCAGCCCCACATCGGAGAGACATACTGAAGCTTTCTTT. It codes for CASSPTSERHTEAFF.

V gene TRBV4-3 combines with J gene TRBJ2-7; D not resolved. CDR1 is LGHNA, CDR2 YSLEER, per germline. The V gene lost 0 bases and the J gene lost 2 bases, with 5 bases spanning the gap. This CDR3 comprises 13 residues. The CDR3 nucleotides read TGCGCCAGCAGCCAAGATACAGCCTACGAGCAGTACTTC. This codes for CASSQDTAYEQYF.

The J gene is TRBJ1-6, the V gene TRBV27, with 7 nucleotides matching TRBD1. Germline values: CDR1 MNHEY, CDR2 SMNVEV (reference sequence). The junction had 9 bases not matched to a gene; V was cut back by 9 bases and J by 7 bases. The CDR3 runs 14 residues. For the CDR3, the DNA is TGTGCCAGTCATACCGGGACAGCCAATTCACCCCTCCACTTT. Translation gives CASHTGTANSPLHF.

Points on this clonotype: A much larger clone lies one base from this, so it may be a read error. The gene calls are TRBV12-3 or TRBV12-4 and TRBJ1-1, with 9 bases that match TRBD1. V lost 8 bases and J lost 11; bases outside the gene matches: 12. This CDR3 is 13 amino acids long. CDR3 sequence (DNA): TGTGCCAGCGCACACTACGGGACAGGGTTGGCTTTCTTT. Its translation is CASAHYGTGLAFF.

This clonotype qualifies as medium-sized. V and J are TRBV6-5 and TRBJ2-1; 9 bases are shared with TRBD2. Looked up from germline, CDR1 is MNHEY and CDR2 is SVGAGI. V lost 5 bases, J lost 6 bases, and 11 bases stayed unmatched. The length of the CDR3 is 16 residues. The CDR3 sequence is CASSTFSGSHGNEQFF. CDR3 nucleotides: TGTGCCAGCAGTACATTTAGCGGGAGCCACGGCAATGAGCAGTTCTTC.

This clonotype was observed a handful of times. The chain employs TRBV5-6 and TRBJ1-3; D may be TRBD1 (6 bases). The CDR3 is 15 amino acids. Trimming took 6 bases from V and 0 from J, leaving 13 bases between them. Germline lookup yields CDR1 SGHDT and CDR2 YYEEEE. The CDR3 sequence: CASTRGPSSGNTIYF. CDR3 nucleotides: TGTGCCAGCACCCGGGGGCCCAGCTCTGGAAACACCATATATTTT.

This clonotype was counted only a few times. V is TRBV10-1 and J is TRBJ2-3; D is perhaps TRBD1 or TRBD2 (5 bases each). Trimming took 6 bases from V and 0 from J, leaving 7 bases between them. The CDR3 runs to 13 residues. CDR1 and CDR2 (germline): WNHNN, SYGVQD (reference sequence). CDR3 residues: CASRGPSTDTQYF. DNA of the CDR3: TGCGCCAGCAGGGGACCCAGCACAGATACGCAGTATTTT.

The chain recombines TRBV18 with TRBJ2-2; D not resolved. V was shortened by 4 bases and J by 0 bases, with 6 bases between the two germline ends. The CDR3 extends over 14 amino acids. CDR1 and CDR2 from the germline V gene are KGHSH and LQKENI. CDR3: CASSRDANTGELFF. CDR3 in DNA: TGTGCCAGCTCACGGGATGCGAACACCGGGGAGCTGTTTTTT. Supplemented by reference TRBV18 and TRBJ2-2, the full variable domain reads NAGVMQNPRHLVRRRGQEARLRCSPMKGHSHVYWYRQLPEEGLKFMVYLQKENIIDESGMPKERFSAEFPKEGPSILRIQQVVRGDSAAYFCASSRDANTGELFFGEGSRLTVL.

The table lists this clonotype with a few counts. This chain connects TRBV7-9 to TRBJ2-2; D remains unclear. Germline assignment: CDR1 SEHNR and CDR2 FQNEAQ (reference sequence). Trimming took off 2 bases at V and 6 bases at J, with 4 bases between the two ends. This CDR3 is 12 amino acids long. The CDR3 loop reads CASSLRSGELFF. The CDR3 DNA reads TGTGCCAGCAGCTTACGGTCCGGGGAGCTGTTTTTT.